This TCR beta chain emerged from a study of blood T cell repertoires in COVID-19 (dated by TCRdb to between 2020 and 2021). Concerning the study at large: Samples covering the acute and convalescent phases of COVID-19 were provided by collaborators in the United States, Italy and Spain. The material from the prospective study consisted of cDNA or gDNA derived from T cells, B-cell-depleted T cells, or PBMCs. The samples were drawn from the first 160 participants of the ongoing ImmuneRACE study and from about 1,200 subjects provided by 6 global collaborators. The dataset comprised deeply sampled blood TCRbeta repertoires from subjects exposed to, actively infected with, or recovered from COVID-19. The repertoires were released in a freely available public database intended as a resource for research on the immune response to SARS-CoV-2. A de-identified subject ID, COVID-19 status, age in years and sex were almost always included in the sample metadata. HLA class I and class II types, where available, came from metadata supplied by the sample provider rather than from assay-based typing.

The germline V gene (reference sequence) specifies SGHNT as CDR1 and YYREEE as CDR2. From cysteine to phenylalanine, the CDR3 is 14 amino acids long. Here the CDR3 DNA is all that survives: 42 bases in frame from base 1. The junction carries 7 bases between V and J, which are trimmed by 4 bases and 0 bases respectively. This clone was counted a single time. It has no known antigen specificity. Per-base qualities were not stored, and no clone one base away is much larger. Enrolling through a virtual design, the prospective study's participants ranged in age from roughly 18 to 95 years and lived across about two dozen United States geographic areas. Cohort assignment in the prospective study relied on participant-reported clinical history from a screening survey and a study questionnaire. Recovered participants in ImmuneRACE Cohort 3 were defined as having two consecutive negative NP/OP PCR tests, clearance from a healthcare professional, or resolution of symptoms. In the prospective study, mobile phlebotomists collected whole blood, serum and a nasopharyngeal or oropharyngeal swab from each participant. Additional blood draws and questionnaires over an approximately two-month period could optionally be provided by prospective study participants. Before DNA extraction, prospective study blood samples were shipped either frozen or at room temperature.

What the authors observed across the whole study: How much clinical and demographic metadata was included differed by source and by participant, and the metadata was provided uncurated.

The immunoSEQ Assay, a bias-controlled multiplex PCR, was used to amplify TCRbeta CDR3 regions from genomic DNA. The source study handled its data this way. The number of nucleated cells in each sample was estimated by amplification of reference gene primers within the assay. Sequence reads were collapsed and filtered to measure the absolute abundance of every unique TCRbeta CDR3 rearrangement. Productive Simpson clonality was computed per sample as the square root of Simpson's diversity index over productive rearrangements. In its TCRdb copy, this immuneACCESS table keeps in-frame sequences only and misses some clones. Where compared with another copy, unresolved V genes explain less than half of these, and the others have no known cause. The V and J calls and the clone size are those of that table, but D and trimming were determined from the DNA. For this sample the table gives 280,000 or so clones, of which around 90% were detected only once. The leading ten clones occupy 6% of the sample.

The TCR was taken from a woman in her thirties or forties who had recovered from COVID-19. Sequences were obtained from PBMCs or T cells enriched from blood (not recorded which). The chain is encoded by TRBV5-4 joined to TRBJ1-4; the D gene remains uncertain. The CDR3 amino acid sequence is: CASSPDATNEKLFF. The sequenced DNA: TGTGCCAGCAGCCCAGATGCAACTAATGAAAAACTGTTTTTT.